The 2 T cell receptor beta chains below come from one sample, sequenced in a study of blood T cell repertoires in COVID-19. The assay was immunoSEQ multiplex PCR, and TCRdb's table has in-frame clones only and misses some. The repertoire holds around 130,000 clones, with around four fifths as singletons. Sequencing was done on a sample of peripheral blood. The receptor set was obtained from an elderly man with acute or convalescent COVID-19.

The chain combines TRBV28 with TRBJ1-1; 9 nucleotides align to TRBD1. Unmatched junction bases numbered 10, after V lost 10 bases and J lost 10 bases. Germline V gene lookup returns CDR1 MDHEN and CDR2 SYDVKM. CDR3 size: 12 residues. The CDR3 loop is CATYGTGRVAFF. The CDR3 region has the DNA TGTGCCACCTATGGGACAGGGCGGGTAGCTTTCTTT.

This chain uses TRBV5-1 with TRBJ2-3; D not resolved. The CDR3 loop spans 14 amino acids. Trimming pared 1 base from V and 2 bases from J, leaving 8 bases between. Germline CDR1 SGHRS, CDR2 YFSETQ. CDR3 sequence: CASSLTLLTDTQYF. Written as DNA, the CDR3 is TGCGCCAGCAGCTTGACCTTACTCACAGATACGCAGTATTTT.